The rows below give T cell receptor beta chains drawn from one sample of a study of blood T cell repertoires in COVID-19. Sequencing used immunoSEQ multiplex PCR; TCRdb keeps in-frame clones, though not all of them. The data show 250,000 to 300,000 clones, over 75% seen once. Material for sequencing was peripheral blood. These TCRs come from a woman aged 25 to 45 with acute or convalescent COVID-19. CDR3s include the opening cysteine and the closing phenylalanine or tryptophan. The order of the fields is D gene, clone size, V gene, J gene, CDR3 protein, CDR3 DNA. A D gene is named only where the DNA matches it firmly. A clone size is listed for some rows: how often the clone was seen (once, few, many), or a class if it is expanded.

TRBD1,.,TRBV6-2/TRBV6-3,TRBJ1-5,CASSPADRGSSNQPQHF,TGTGCCAGCAGTCCGGCGGACAGGGGTAGTAGCAATCAGCCCCAGCATTTT
TRBD2,.,TRBV14,TRBJ2-7,CASSQVSGSAGEQYF,TGTGCCAGCAGCCAAGTGAGCGGGAGTGCAGGCGAGCAGTACTTC
.,.,TRBV10-3,TRBJ2-1,CAISEPIGLNYNEQFF,TGTGCCATCAGTGAGCCGATCGGACTGAATTACAATGAGCAGTTCTTC
TRBD2,.,TRBV7-9,TRBJ2-3,CASSLRLASSTDTQYF,TGTGCCAGCAGCTTACGACTAGCGTCTAGCACAGATACGCAGTATTTT
.,once,TRBV29-1,TRBJ2-1,CSVVWDWYNEQFF,TGCAGCGTTGTATGGGACTGGTACAATGAGCAGTTCTTC
.,.,TRBV5-8,TRBJ2-3,CASSLRTDTTDTQYF,TGTGCCAGCAGCTTACGGACTGATACCACAGATACGCAGTATTTT
.,once,TRBV29-1,TRBJ2-7,CSVDRDYEQYF,TGCAGCGTTGATCGGGACTACGAGCAGTACTTC
TRBD2,once,TRBV18,TRBJ2-3,CASSPPVSGSPDTQYF,TGTGCCAGCTCACCACCGGTTAGCGGGAGCCCAGATACGCAGTATTTT
.,.,TRBV5-1,TRBJ2-6,CASSPGVAGANVLTF,TGCGCCAGCAGCCCGGGGGTAGCTGGGGCCAACGTCCTGACTTTC
.,.,TRBV7-9,TRBJ2-3,CASSSGGRGSTDTQYF,TGTGCCAGCAGCTCGGGTGGGCGGGGTAGCACAGATACGCAGTATTTT
.,.,TRBV7-6,TRBJ1-4,CASSLLPVEKLFF,TGTGCCAGCAGCCTCCTGCCGGTTGAAAAACTGTTTTTT
.,.,TRBV21-1,TRBJ2-5,CASSGQRYQETQYF,TGTGCCAGCAGTGGACAGCGGTACCAAGAGACCCAGTACTTC
.,few,TRBV29-1,TRBJ1-3,CSVVRGGNTIYF,TGCAGCGTTGTCAGGGGAGGAAACACCATATATTTT
.,.,TRBV12-3/TRBV12-4,TRBJ2-7,CASSYGGLNEQYF,TGTGCCAGCAGTTACGGGGGGCTGAACGAGCAGTACTTC
.,.,TRBV13,TRBJ2-6,CASSLGESSGANVLTF,TGTGCCAGCAGCTTGGGAGAGTCCTCTGGGGCCAACGTCCTGACTTTC
.,.,TRBV9,TRBJ2-2,CASSGPLVRNTGELFF,TGTGCCAGCAGCGGACCACTAGTGAGGAACACCGGGGAGCTGTTTTTT
.,.,TRBV7-3,TRBJ2-3,CASTRADTQYF,TGTGCCAGCACACGCGCAGATACGCAGTATTTT
.,.,TRBV6-5,TRBJ1-1,CASRSGLRNTEAFF,TGTGCCAGCAGGTCGGGACTGCGAAACACTGAAGCTTTCTTT